This record covers a single TCR beta chain. Its matching antigen is unknown. The length of the CDR3 is 14 residues. Germline assignment: CDR1 SGHRS and CDR2 YFSETQ. The germline V and J ends were trimmed by 0 bases and 7 bases, with 11 bases remaining between them. This entry belongs to a study of blood T cells in healthy people across ages. General study points: Donors of long life had a larger count of naive CD4+ cells and greater diversity than aged donors.

Through a sample-barcoded 5' primer and a J-beta primer mix, a second PCR was run for roughly 6 to 11 cycles. Each cDNA molecule received a tag from a template-switch adaptor that had 12 random nucleotides. TCRdb ran MiXCR on the 5' RACE reads and lists one entry per CDR3 protein. The sample lists 800,000 to 1,300,000 distinct CDR3 sequences; less than 25% were seen once. These data also formed part of another study, on T cells of mothers and their children.

V usage is TRBV5-1 and J usage is TRBJ2-1; D tentatively fits TRBD1 or TRBD2 (6 bases each). The clonotype originates from a girl aged 2-10 years in good health. Source material: blood. CDR3: CASSLERGRNEQFF. The CDR3 bases are TGCGCCAGCAGCTTGGAGAGGGGGAGGAATGAGCAGTTCTTC.